Following are 18 T cell receptor beta chains from one sample sequenced in a study of blood T cell repertoires in COVID-19. Using immunoSEQ multiplex PCR, the repertoire was profiled, and TCRdb retains in-frame clones only, with some absent. The sample records just over 150,000 clones, 75% to 85% being singletons. Input material: peripheral blood. The receptors here all came from a man aged 55 to 69 with acute or convalescent COVID-19.

This clone was counted a few times. This chain uses TRBV6-5 with TRBJ1-6, with 7 bases matching TRBD1. V lost 6 bases to trimming and J lost 8 bases; unmatched junction nucleotides: 7. The CDR3 contains 14 residues. Germline V gives CDR1 MNHEY, CDR2 SVGAGI. The CDR3 nucleotides are TGTGCCAGCAGGGCCGACAGGGTTTATTCACCCCTCCACTTT. Translation gives CASRADRVYSPLHF.

The V and J genes are TRBV14 and TRBJ2-1; the D gene is possibly TRBD1 (5 bases). Germline V gives CDR1 SGHDN, CDR2 FVKESK. The CDR3 runs 13 residues. Between the trimmed V and J ends, which lost 4 bases and 8 bases, there was a span of 12 bases. CDR3 sequence reads: CASSLTGRDEQFF. The DNA for the CDR3 is TGTGCCAGCAGCCTAACAGGTCGGGATGAGCAGTTCTTC.

V gene TRBV5-4 combines with J gene TRBJ2-7; TRBD2 aligns across 8 bases. CDR1 SGHNT and CDR2 YYREEE come from the germline V gene (reference sequence). The CDR3 runs 13 residues. The junction had 10 bases not matched to a gene; V was cut back by 3 bases and J by 11 bases. The CDR3 region has the DNA TGTGCCAGCAGCTCCCGGGGGGGGGCCAGTGAGTACTTC. It is translated as CASSSRGGASEYF.

The CDR3 protein is CASSWTGQETQYF. CDR3 DNA sequence: TGCGCCAGCAGTTGGACAGGTCAAGAGACCCAGTACTTC. V gene TRBV10-2 combines with J gene TRBJ2-5; 7 bases are shared with TRBD1. With V trimmed by 5 bases and J by 2 bases, 2 bases remained unmatched. The CDR3 is made up of 13 amino acids. Germline V gives CDR1 WSHSY, CDR2 SAAADI.

This clone came up a few times. The J gene is TRBJ2-5, the V gene TRBV4-1; D call uncertain. Germline-derived CDR1 and CDR2 are MGHRA and YSYEKL. V was clipped by 1 base and J by 1 base, with 7 bases between them. The CDR3 has 14 residues. The CDR3, as DNA: TGCGCCAGCAGCCAAGCCCTCCCCCAAGAGACCCAGTACTTC. It is translated as CASSQALPQETQYF.

This clone was observed a single time. In nucleotides, the CDR3 is TGTGCCAGTTGGGGGGGAAGAGCCACAGATACGCAGTATTTT. It translates to CASWGGRATDTQYF. This sequence joins TRBV19 and TRBJ2-3; 7 positions agree with TRBD2. Unmatched junction bases numbered 7, after V lost 8 bases and J lost 2 bases. In germline, CDR1 is LNHDA, CDR2 SQIVND (reference sequence). There are 14 residues in the CDR3. Combining the CDR3 with reference TRBV19 and TRBJ2-3 gives the whole variable domain DGGITQSPKYLFRKEGQNVTLSCEQNLNHDAMYWYRQDPGQGLRLIYYSQIVNDFQKGDIAEGYSVSREKKESFPLTVTSAQKNPTAFYLCASWGGRATDTQYFGPGTRLTVL.

The J gene is TRBJ1-5, the V gene TRBV6-5; D is undetermined. The V end lost 7 bases, the J end lost 1 base, and 8 bases lay between the germline ends. The CDR3 runs to 13 residues. Per the germline V gene, CDR1 is MNHEY and CDR2 is SVGAGI. The chain's CDR3 is CASMRESNQPQHF. CDR3 in DNA: TGTGCCAGCATGAGGGAGAGCAATCAGCCCCAGCATTTT.

The chain carries TRBV3-1 (or the pseudogene TRBV3-2) and TRBJ2-7, with D possibly TRBD2 on 5 matching bases. V was pared by 4 bases and J by 3 bases, with 16 bases between. The length of the CDR3 is 15 residues. Germline-derived CDR1 and CDR2 are LGHDT and YNNKEL (reference sequence). CDR3 loop: CASSRTDKRHYEQYF. The CDR3, as DNA: TGTGCCAGCAGCCGGACGGATAAGCGGCACTACGAGCAGTACTTC.

The chain employs TRBV7-2 and TRBJ2-1; 7 bases align to TRBD2. The germline V gene encodes CDR1 SGHTA and CDR2 FQGNSA. The CDR3 totals 12 residues. V lost 5 bases, J lost 9 bases, and 4 bases stayed unmatched. This CDR3 reads CASSPLAGEQFF. The CDR3 DNA follows: TGTGCCAGCAGCCCCTTAGCGGGTGAGCAGTTCTTC.

This clone has just one count. The rearrangement links TRBV29-1 to TRBJ2-3, with D maybe TRBD2 (5 bases). Germline CDR1 reads SQVTM; CDR2 reads ANQGSEA. The CDR3 contains 15 residues. V lost 7 bases and J 0 bases, leaving 17 bases between the germline ends. The CDR3 protein is CSAPGSQVSTDTQYF. The CDR3, as DNA: TGCAGCGCCCCGGGGTCGCAGGTCAGCACAGATACGCAGTATTTT.

J is TRBJ2-7 and V is TRBV7-8; 11 positions agree with TRBD2. With V trimmed by 0 bases and J by 3 bases, 4 bases remained unmatched. Germline V CDR1 and CDR2: SGHVS, FQNEAQ. The CDR3 is 16 amino acids. The CDR3 nucleotides read TGTGCCAGCAGCTTAGCGCCCCTAGCGGGGGGCTACGAGCAGTACTTC. Its protein is CASSLAPLAGGYEQYF.

DNA of the CDR3: TGTGCCAGCAGCCGCGTCCGGGACGAGCAGTACTTC. Its protein product is CASSRVRDEQYF. This chain links TRBV6-5 with TRBJ2-7; no clear D. Trimming took off 6 bases at V and 5 bases at J, with 11 bases between the two ends. This CDR3 spans 12 amino acids. Germline loops: CDR1 MNHEY, CDR2 SVGAGI.

The rearrangement links TRBV3-1 (or the pseudogene TRBV3-2) to TRBJ2-3; TRBD2 agrees at 13 bases. CDR3 length equals 13 residues. Germline loops: CDR1 LGHDT, CDR2 YNNKEL (reference sequence). Germline trimming cut 8 bases from V and 4 bases from J; bases unmatched to any gene: 0. The CDR3: CASGLAGADTQYF. The CDR3 DNA follows: TGTGCCAGCGGACTAGCGGGGGCAGATACGCAGTATTTT.

The chain couples TRBV5-4 to TRBJ2-7, with D tentatively TRBD2 (6 bases). Germline values: CDR1 SGHNT, CDR2 YYREEE (reference sequence). Trimming removed 3 bases at V and 0 bases at J, with 10 bases between. The CDR3 length is 14 residues. As DNA, the CDR3 is TGTGCCAGCAGCTCGGAGGGCGGCTCCTACGAGCAGTACTTC. This codes for CASSSEGGSYEQYF.

This chain links TRBV28 with TRBJ2-7; 9 bases line up with TRBD1. With V trimmed by 5 bases and J by 2 bases, 4 bases remained unmatched. The CDR3 sequence is 14 residues long. Per the germline V gene, CDR1 is MDHEN and CDR2 is SYDVKM. The CDR3 protein is CASSAGTGTYEQYF. The DNA for the CDR3 is TGTGCCAGCAGTGCCGGGACAGGGACCTACGAGCAGTACTTC.

This chain links TRBV4-2 with TRBJ1-3, with 10 bases identical to TRBD1. Looked up from germline, CDR1 is LGHNA and CDR2 is YNFKEQ. V gave up 0 bases and J gave up 7 bases; unmatched junction bases: 9. The CDR3 has 17 residues. CDR3 amino acids: CASSQDRRTGGLNTIYF. CDR3 sequence (DNA): TGTGCCAGCAGCCAAGATAGAAGGACAGGGGGACTGAACACCATATATTTT.

The rearrangement uses TRBV19 and TRBJ1-2; 7 bases fit TRBD1. CDR1 LNHDA and CDR2 SQIVND come from the germline V gene (reference sequence). The CDR3 length is 13 residues. V gave up 7 bases and J gave up 7 bases; unmatched junction bases: 9. The CDR3: CASKNEGAPGYTF. CDR3 DNA: TGTGCCAGTAAGAACGAGGGGGCGCCTGGCTACACCTTC.

V and J are TRBV4-2 and TRBJ2-7; a possible D gene is TRBD2 (6 bases). CDR1 and CDR2 from the germline V gene are LGHNA and YNFKEQ. V lost 4 bases to trimming and J lost 6 bases, with 10 bases between them. This CDR3 contains 12 residues. The CDR3 is CASSRGGGEQYF. For the CDR3, the DNA is TGTGCCAGCAGCCGGGGAGGCGGCGAGCAGTACTTC.